These 24 T cell receptor beta chains were all obtained from the same sample, sequenced in a study of regulatory T cells in long-lasting Graves disease. Through Arm-PCR of CDR3 regions and iRepertoire HTBI primers, TCR beta libraries were built. TCRdb re-called the multiplex PCR reads with MiXCR, one entry per CDR3 protein. Here the sample spans 430,000 or so distinct CDR3 sequences, around 23% being singletons. Noted time point: persistent/refractory GD, antithyroid drugs over 5 years with positive TRAb. PBMCs provided the RNA from which the TCR library was made. The specimen comprised peripheral blood mononuclear cells (PBMCs), sampled when the disease was refractory, from a patient treated with antithyroid drugs. Every receptor here comes from a female donor with Graves disease.

This clonotype came up many times. The chain combines TRBV29-1 with TRBJ2-7, with 9 bases that match TRBD2. The CDR3 consists of 14 residues. Germline loops: CDR1 SQVTM, CDR2 ANQGSEA. J gave up 0 bases and V 3 bases, and 3 bases lay outside the gene matches. The CDR3 DNA reads as TGCAGCGTTGAGTTGCGGGAGGGCTCCTACGAGCAGTACTTC. Residues: CSVELREGSYEQYF.

This clonotype was counted a few times. The CDR3 is CASSLGVASGTQYF. The DNA of the CDR3 is TGTGCCAGCAGCTTGGGGGTGGCGTCGGGGACCCAGTACTTC. This chain connects TRBV5-6 to TRBJ2-5; no definite D call. The CDR3 length is 14 residues. Per the germline V gene, CDR1 is SGHDT and CDR2 is YYEEEE. The ends were cut back, 0 bases at V and 7 bases at J, with 13 bases in the middle.

This clonotype turned up a few times. The chain couples TRBV13 to TRBJ2-1, with D unresolved. The germline V gene encodes CDR1 PRHDT and CDR2 FYEKMQ (reference sequence). V dropped 5 bases and J dropped 5 bases, with 19 bases sitting between them. The CDR3 spans 16 residues. CDR3 sequence reads: CASSPRGLNVDNEQFF. CDR3 in DNA: TGTGCCAGCAGCCCCCGCGGATTGAATGTGGACAATGAGCAGTTCTTC.

This clonotype was seen ten or more times. The chain carries TRBV5-1 and TRBJ2-7; TRBD2 matches 15 bases. J was trimmed by 4 bases and V by 2 bases; bases with no gene match: 7. CDR1 and CDR2 (germline): SGHRS, YFSETQ. The CDR3 runs to 17 residues. This CDR3 is CASSFTGTSGRKYEQYF. The CDR3 bases are TGCGCCAGCAGCTTTACCGGGACTAGCGGGAGGAAATACGAGCAGTACTTC.

The V call is TRBV19, the J call TRBJ2-5, with 9 bases lining up with TRBD2. The CDR3 spans 15 residues. In germline, CDR1 is LNHDA, CDR2 SQIVND (reference sequence). The ends lost 6 bases at V and 11 bases at J; junction bases unmatched: 16. The CDR3 DNA follows: TGTGCCAGTAGCCTCTATAGCGGGAGTGGGTACGGGCAGTACTTC. As protein: CASSLYSGSGYGQYF.

The sample holds many counts of this clonotype. The V call is TRBV2, the J call TRBJ1-5; 7 positions agree with TRBD1. J lost 11 bases, V lost 3 bases, and 13 bases had no gene match. The germline V gene encodes CDR1 SNHLY and CDR2 FYNNEI. This CDR3 has 15 amino acids. DNA for the CDR3: TGTGCCAGCAGTGATTGGACAGGTACGGGACAGTCCCAGCATTTT. This gives the protein CASSDWTGTGQSQHF.

This clonotype was seen ten or more times. This sequence joins TRBV27 and TRBJ1-2; D remains unclear. Trimming left V 3 bases short and J 0 bases short, with 5 bases between. Germline CDR1 and CDR2: MNHEY and SMNVEV (reference sequence). CDR3 length: 13 residues. DNA of the CDR3: TGTGCCAGCAGTTTTGGTACTAACTATGGCTACACCTTC. Residues: CASSFGTNYGYTF.

V gene TRBV20-1 combines with J gene TRBJ2-2, with D perhaps TRBD2 (6 bases). The CDR3 loop spans 18 amino acids. Germline lookup yields CDR1 DFQATT and CDR2 SNEGSKA (reference sequence). V gave up 0 bases and J gave up 5 bases, with 22 bases separating them. CDR3: CSARDPASGRGETGELFF. The DNA for the CDR3 is TGCAGTGCTAGAGATCCCGCCAGCGGACGCGGGGAAACCGGGGAGCTGTTTTTT.

This clonotype occurred a few times. J is TRBJ1-1 and V is TRBV19; D is ambiguous. Per germline, CDR1 LNHDA and CDR2 SQIVND (reference sequence). This CDR3 contains 13 residues. Deletions cut 3 bases from V and 0 bases from J, with 5 bases between. The CDR3 region is CASSISLNTEAFF. CDR3 DNA: TGTGCCAGTAGTATCAGTCTGAACACTGAAGCTTTCTTT.

This clonotype appeared a few times. This chain links TRBV28 with TRBJ2-7, with D possibly matching TRBD2 (6 bases). The CDR3 has 16 residues. The V gene's germline CDR1 is MDHEN and CDR2 SYDVKM. Deletions cut 6 bases from V and 3 bases from J, with 21 bases between. The CDR3 protein is CASSPAGSGAGYEQYF. CDR3 DNA sequence: TGTGCCAGCAGCCCCGCCGGTAGCGGAGCCGGCTACGAGCAGTACTTC. The complete variable domain, with remaining parts taken from reference TRBV28 and TRBJ2-7, reads DVKVTQSSRYLVKRTGEKVFLECVQDMDHENMFWYRQDPGLGLRLIYFSYDVKMKEKGDIPEGYSVSREKKERFSLILESASTNQTSMYLCASSPAGSGAGYEQYFGPGTRLTVT.

Worth noting for this clonotype: A much larger clone sits a single nucleotide away, making a read error possible. The chain links TRBV27 to TRBJ2-6, with D perhaps TRBD1 (5 bases). From germline, CDR1 is MNHEY and CDR2 SMNVEV (reference sequence). CDR3 length: 17 residues. The CDR3 sequence: CASSLHGSSSGANILTF. The DNA of the CDR3 is TGTGCCAGCAGTTTACATGGTAGCAGCTCTGGGGCCAACATCCTGACTTTC. Filled out from reference TRBV27 and TRBJ2-6, the complete variable domain reads EAQVTQNPRYLITVTGKKLTVTCSQNMNHEYMSWYRQDPGLGLRQIYYSMNVEVTDKGDVPEGYKVSRKEKRNFPLILESPSPNQTSLYFCASSLHGSSSGANILTFGAGSRLTVL.

The chain uses TRBV7-9 and TRBJ2-4, with 7 bases fitting TRBD1. Germline V gene data show CDR1 as SEHNR and CDR2 as FQNEAQ (reference sequence). After removal of 4 bases from V and 5 bases from J, the junction contained 8 bases not matched to a gene. This CDR3 region has 15 residues. The CDR3 here is CASSSNRGFENIQYF. CDR3 nucleotides: TGTGCCAGCAGCTCGAACAGGGGATTCGAAAACATTCAGTACTTC.

V usage is TRBV19 and J usage is TRBJ1-4, with 9 positions matching TRBD1. CDR1 and CDR2 from the germline V gene are LNHDA and SQIVND (reference sequence). The length of the CDR3 is 16 residues. Trimming at V came to 5 bases and at J to 7 bases, leaving 11 bases not matched to a gene. As DNA, the CDR3 is TGTGCCAGTAGTTTAATCTCCGGGACAGGGTTTGAAAAACTGTTTTTT. It yields the protein CASSLISGTGFEKLFF.

In this sample, this clonotype turned up many times. The chain links TRBV27 to TRBJ2-1; D uncertain. The CDR3 is 15 amino acids. The V gene lost 2 bases and the J gene lost 0 bases, with 8 bases spanning the gap. CDR1 and CDR2 (germline): MNHEY, SMNVEV (reference sequence). The DNA for the CDR3 is TGTGCCAGCAGTTTAGCCCACAACTCCTACAATGAGCAGTTCTTC. Protein: CASSLAHNSYNEQFF.

As for this clonotype: A much larger clone differs by one base, so this may be a read error. The chain joins TRBV6-2 or TRBV6-3 to TRBJ1-2; TRBD1 aligns across 11 bases. Germline V gene lookup returns CDR1 MNHEY and CDR2 SVGEGT. The CDR3 is 15 amino acids. The CDR3 loop reads CTSRTPGQGAYGYTF. The CDR3 DNA follows: TGTACCAGCAGAACCCCTGGACAGGGGGCATATGGCTACACCTTC.

Many counts were recorded for this clonotype. The chain recombines TRBV2 with TRBJ2-4; a possible D gene is TRBD2 (6 bases). The J call may be wrong; the DNA end is better matched by TRBJ2-5. The CDR3 extends over 15 amino acids. Germline CDR1 reads SNHLY; CDR2 reads FYNNEI. The CDR3 bases are TGTGCCAGCAGGGCGGGGACGCGAGCAAGGGAGACCCAGTACTTC. This codes for CASRAGTRARETQYF.

The chain couples TRBV20-1 to TRBJ1-1, with TRBD1 identical over 7 bases. The CDR3 is 15 amino acids. The V segment lost 5 bases and the J segment 3 bases; nucleotides outside the gene matches: 12. Germline CDR1 is DFQATT and CDR2 is SNEGSKA (reference sequence). The CDR3 nucleotides are TGCAGTGCTTTAATGGGGGACAGAGATTACACTGAAGCTTTCTTT. Its protein is CSALMGDRDYTEAFF.

This clonotype was seen a handful of times. This rearrangement joins TRBV30 to TRBJ2-7, with D possibly TRBD1 on 6 matching bases. Germline CDR1 reads GTSNPN; CDR2 reads SVGIG (reference sequence). V was clipped by 3 bases and J by 0 bases, with 12 bases between them. This CDR3 is 14 amino acids long. The CDR3 reads CAWSRGSSSYEQYF. CDR3 coding DNA: TGTGCCTGGAGCAGGGGTAGTAGCTCCTACGAGCAGTACTTC.

There are many counts of this clonotype. J is TRBJ1-2 and V is TRBV6-1; D gene ambiguous. The V end was cut by 5 bases, the J end by 2 bases, with 12 bases between. Per germline, CDR1 MNHNS and CDR2 SASEGT. This CDR3 region has 14 residues. DNA for the CDR3: TGTGCCAGCAGTCGTCGAGACGGGAACTATGGCTACACCTTC. This gives the protein CASSRRDGNYGYTF.

This clonotype turned up a few times. The chain couples TRBV9 to TRBJ2-3; 7 bases line up with TRBD2. Per germline, CDR1 SGDLS and CDR2 YYNGEE. There are 12 residues in the CDR3. V trimming: 4 bases; J trimming: 9 bases; junction bases outside the gene matches: 5. CDR3 in amino acids: CASSSRGGTQYF. Written as DNA, the CDR3 is TGTGCCAGCAGCTCTAGGGGAGGGACGCAGTATTTT.

A note on this clonotype: One base away lies a much larger clone, so this may be a sequencing read error. The J gene is TRBJ2-4, the V gene TRBV28; a weak D match, TRBD2 (6 bases). Germline lookup yields CDR1 MDHEN and CDR2 SYDVKM. This CDR3 region has 17 residues. CDR3 nucleotide sequence: TGTGCCAGCAGTTTCCTAGGGCAGGGACTGACCAAAAACACTCAGTACTTC. Translated: CASSFLGQGLTKNTQYF. Full variable domain (missing parts from reference TRBV28 and TRBJ2-4): DVKVTQSSRYLVKRTGEKVFLECVQDMDHENMFWYRQDPGLGLRLIYFSYDVKMKEKGDIPEGYSVSREKKERFSLILESASTNQTSMYLCASSFLGQGLTKNTQYFGAGTRLSVL.

This clonotype was observed a handful of times. This chain links TRBV10-3 with TRBJ1-3; D remains unclear. From germline, CDR1 is ENHRY and CDR2 SYGVKD. The CDR3 totals 11 residues. Deletions cut 4 bases from V and 4 bases from J, with 2 bases between. The CDR3 region has the DNA TGTGCCATCAGTGGGGGAAACACCATATATTTT. Residues: CAISGGNTIYF.

This clonotype was seen ten or more times. The V and J genes are TRBV20-1 and TRBJ2-7; 12 bases are a match to TRBD2. Germline V lookup: CDR1 DFQATT, CDR2 SNEGSKA (reference sequence). The CDR3 length is 15 residues. J gave up 6 bases and V 3 bases, and 9 bases lay outside the gene matches. The CDR3 region has the DNA TGCAGTGCTAGCCTACTAGCGGGGGGACTCGGCGAGCAGTACTTC. Its protein is CSASLLAGGLGEQYF.

The V call is TRBV5-1, the J call TRBJ2-7; TRBD1 agrees at 10 bases. CDR1 and CDR2 from the germline V gene are SGHRS and YFSETQ. Trimming at V came to 4 bases and at J to 7 bases, leaving 11 bases not matched to a gene. This CDR3 contains 15 residues. CDR3 nucleotide sequence: TGCGCCAGCAGCATAACCGGGACAGGGGAGCGGGAGCAGTACTTC. Translated, it gives CASSITGTGEREQYF.